What follows are 9 T cell receptor beta chains derived from one specimen sequenced in a study of long-term antiretroviral therapy in people with HIV. Survey level was the resolution at which the v3.0 immunoSEQ assay ran. The table came from immunoSEQ multiplex PCR; TCRdb's copy has only in-frame clones and leaves some out. The sample holds about 24,000 clones, 87% seen once. Sequenced here: unsorted PBMCs, sampled 1.8 years before starting antiretroviral therapy. The origin of the receptors is a man in his fifties or sixties with HIV.

This chain uses TRBV7-9 with TRBJ2-5; 8 bases align to TRBD2. This CDR3 region has 13 residues. V shed 6 bases, J shed 2 bases, and the junction held 2 bases outside the gene matches. The germline V gene encodes CDR1 SEHNR and CDR2 FQNEAQ (reference sequence). In nucleotides, the CDR3 is TGTGCCAGCAGTATAGCGGGACAAGAGACCCAGTACTTC. Protein: CASSIAGQETQYF.

The chain combines TRBV6-1 with TRBJ2-3; D is ambiguous. Per the germline V gene, CDR1 is MNHNS and CDR2 is SASEGT. V was shortened by 3 bases and J by 2 bases, with 9 bases between the two germline ends. The CDR3 runs 14 residues. In DNA, the CDR3 is TGTGCCAGCAGTGATGCCCCCCCCACAGATACGCAGTATTTT. Its translation is CASSDAPPTDTQYF.

This clone is categorized as large. This rearrangement joins TRBV15 to TRBJ1-3; no clear D. Per germline, CDR1 LNHNV and CDR2 YYDKDF (reference sequence). Trimming cost V 5 bases and J 0 bases, with 11 bases left between them. There are 15 residues in the CDR3. The CDR3 DNA is TGTGCCACCAGCCCGCCGATCGGCTCTGGAAACACCATATATTTT. Translated, it gives CATSPPIGSGNTIYF.

The chain links TRBV4-1 to TRBJ1-2; 7 bases are shared with TRBD1. CDR1 and CDR2 (germline): MGHRA, YSYEKL. The CDR3 length is 15 residues. V dropped 0 bases and J dropped 5; count of bases not matched to a gene: 6. The CDR3 DNA follows: TGCGCCAGCAGCCAAGACCACAGGGGCAGGTATGGCTACACCTTC. This encodes CASSQDHRGRYGYTF.

The chain combines TRBV5-1 with TRBJ1-4, with D hard to call. The CDR3 covers 15 residues. V lost 0 bases and J 7 bases, leaving 13 bases between the germline ends. Germline V gene data show CDR1 as SGHRS and CDR2 as YFSETQ. The CDR3 loop reads CASSLASGRGEKLFF. The CDR3 DNA reads as TGCGCCAGCAGCTTGGCTTCTGGACGGGGTGAAAAACTGTTTTTT.

The rearrangement uses TRBV30 and TRBJ1-4, with D hard to call. V lost 1 base, J lost 0 bases, and 12 bases lay in between. The CDR3 is 16 amino acids. Germline V gene lookup returns CDR1 GTSNPN and CDR2 SVGIG (reference sequence). The CDR3 region is CAWSGEGGTTNEKLFF. The CDR3 region has the DNA TGTGCCTGGAGTGGCGAGGGAGGGACAACTAATGAAAAACTGTTTTTT.

V usage is TRBV13 and J usage is TRBJ1-2; no firm D call. Trimming stripped 4 bases from V and 8 bases from J, with 14 bases between. The CDR3 sequence is 13 residues long. The germline CDR1 and CDR2 sequences are PRHDT and FYEKMQ (reference sequence). CDR3: CASSSVLRQGYTF. The DNA for the CDR3 is TGTGCCAGCAGCTCCGTCCTGAGGCAAGGCTACACCTTC.

The CDR3 loop reads CASSPLAAGTDDYEQYF. CDR3 sequence (DNA): TGCGCCAGCAGCCCTCTGGCGGCAGGGACTGACGACTACGAGCAGTACTTC. This chain connects TRBV4-1 to TRBJ2-7; maybe TRBD2 (6 bases). CDR3 length equals 17 residues. The germline V and J ends were trimmed by 4 bases and 3 bases, with 22 bases remaining between them. Germline lookup yields CDR1 MGHRA and CDR2 YSYEKL.

The V and J genes are TRBV7-9 and TRBJ1-5; unclear D gene. Trimming removed 5 bases from V and 5 bases from J, with 7 bases in between. The germline V gene has CDR1 SEHNR and CDR2 FQNEAQ (reference sequence). The CDR3 totals 12 residues. For the CDR3, the DNA is TGTGCCAGCAGCGATGCAGATCAGCCCCAGCATTTT. As protein: CASSDADQPQHF.